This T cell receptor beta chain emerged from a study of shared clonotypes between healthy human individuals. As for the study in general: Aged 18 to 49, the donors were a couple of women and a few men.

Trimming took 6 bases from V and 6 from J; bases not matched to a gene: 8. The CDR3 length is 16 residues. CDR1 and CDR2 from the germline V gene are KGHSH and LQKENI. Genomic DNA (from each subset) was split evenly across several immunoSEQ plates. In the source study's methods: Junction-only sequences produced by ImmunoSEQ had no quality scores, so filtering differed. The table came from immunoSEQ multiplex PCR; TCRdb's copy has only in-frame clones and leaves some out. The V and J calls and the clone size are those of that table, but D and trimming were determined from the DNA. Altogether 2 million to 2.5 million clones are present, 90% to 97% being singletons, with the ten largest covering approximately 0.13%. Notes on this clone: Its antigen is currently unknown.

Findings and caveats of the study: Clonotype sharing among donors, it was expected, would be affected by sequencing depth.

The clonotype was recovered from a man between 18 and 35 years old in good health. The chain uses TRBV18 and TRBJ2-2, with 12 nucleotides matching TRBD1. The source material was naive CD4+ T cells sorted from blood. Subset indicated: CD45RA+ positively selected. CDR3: CASSPPGQGASGELFF. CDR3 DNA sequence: TGTGCCAGCTCCCCTCCGGGACAGGGGGCGTCCGGGGAGCTGTTTTTT.